The rows below give T cell receptor beta chains drawn from one sample of a study of Ad26.COV2.S vaccination and SARS-CoV-2 variants. The data were produced by immunoSEQ multiplex PCR, yet TCRdb's version contains in-frame clones alone and is incomplete. The table lists about 250,000 clones, roughly 87% of them singletons. The source was peripheral blood, collected in a trial of Ad26.COV2.S vaccine versus placebo. These receptors were collected from a person between 18 and 65 years old who received the Ad26.COV2.S COVID-19 vaccine or a placebo. Each CDR3 is given with its conserved first and last residue.

J gene: TRBJ1-2; V gene: TRBV5-4; CDR3 protein: CASSLGDGYGYTF
J gene: TRBJ2-2; V gene: TRBV25-1; CDR3 protein: CASRVGAGNTGELFF
J gene: TRBJ2-1; V gene: TRBV4-3; CDR3 protein: CASSQVAGSTYNEQFF
J gene: TRBJ2-1; V gene: TRBV11-3; CDR3 protein: CASSLDGFTAYNEQFF
J gene: TRBJ1-5; V gene: TRBV2; CDR3 protein: CASSGITLDRGGQPQHF
J gene: TRBJ2-2; V gene: TRBV9; CDR3 protein: CASSVARRSHTGELFF
J gene: TRBJ1-2; V gene: TRBV11-2; CDR3 protein: CASRPIRDRQGRGYTF
J gene: TRBJ2-2; V gene: TRBV11-3; CDR3 protein: CASSANMAGELFF
J gene: TRBJ1-2; V gene: TRBV4-2; CDR3 protein: CASSQETVSGYTF
J gene: TRBJ2-1; V gene: TRBV24-1; CDR3 protein: CATNQRGYNEQFF
J gene: TRBJ2-1; V gene: TRBV11-3; CDR3 protein: CASSLYGTIQNEQFF
J gene: TRBJ1-1; V gene: TRBV6-5; CDR3 protein: CASSKQGPTEAFF
J gene: TRBJ2-3; V gene: TRBV30; CDR3 protein: CAWSRTGLTDTQYF
J gene: TRBJ1-5; V gene: TRBV18; CDR3 protein: CASSSNQGIGQPQHF
J gene: TRBJ2-3; V gene: TRBV5-1; CDR3 protein: CASSLRDRGVTDTQYF
J gene: TRBJ2-7; V gene: TRBV7-2; CDR3 protein: CASSPSSGAVEQYF
J gene: TRBJ1-1; V gene: TRBV18; CDR3 protein: CASSGSGQGKSEAFF